Below are 4 T cell receptor beta chains sequenced from a single sample in a study of tumor-infiltrating lymphocytes in primary liver carcinoma. Reverse transcription of around 500 ng total RNA with a constant-region primer produced TCR beta cDNA. Each TCR beta library was derived from three nested multiplex PCR rounds that employed slightly modified ARM-PCR. PCR rounds one and two used TRBV1-TRBV30 forward primers with a C-beta reverse primer for around 9 cycles each. TCRdb redid the calling of the multiplex PCR reads with MiXCR, one entry per CDR3 protein. The sample includes 300,000 to 400,000 distinct CDR3 sequences, 60% to 80% of them seen just once. RNA was extracted from whole blood without cell sorting, alongside germline DNA. Sequencing was performed on peripheral blood. Every receptor here comes from a man aged 35 to 55 with primary liver carcinoma and hepatitis B virus infection.

Note on this clonotype: A read error may produce the germline difference seen at one junction end. The rearrangement links TRBV12-3 or TRBV12-4 to TRBJ2-2; 7 bases align to TRBD2. The CDR3 has 16 residues. CDR3 region: CASSSRGRAVRGELFF. CDR3 nucleotide sequence: TGTGCCAGCAGTTCTCGAGGGAGGGCCGTAAGAGGGGAGTTGTTTTTT.

The V and J genes are TRBV6-1 and TRBJ2-7; 7 bases map to TRBD1. V lost 0 bases and J lost 3; bases outside the gene matches: 11. Germline assignment: CDR1 MNHNS and CDR2 SASEGT. The length of the CDR3 is 17 residues. The DNA of the CDR3 is TGTGCCAGCAGTGAAGCGCGGAACAGGGGATCGAGCTACGAGCAGTACTTC. It yields the protein CASSEARNRGSSYEQYF.

The CDR3 coding sequence is TGTGCCAGCAGGAGGGGGGGGAGACACGAGCAGTACTTC. This codes for CASRRGGRHEQYF. The chain has TRBV28 and TRBJ2-7; tentatively, D is TRBD2 (7 bases). CDR1 is MDHEN, CDR2 SYDVKM, per germline. This CDR3 spans 13 amino acids. V lost 6 bases to trimming and J lost 5 bases, with 14 bases between them. Using reference TRBV28 and TRBJ2-7 for the parts outside the CDR3, the full variable domain is DVKVTQSSRYLVKRTGEKVFLECVQDMDHENMFWYRQDPGLGLRLIYFSYDVKMKEKGDIPEGYSVSREKKERFSLILESASTNQTSMYLCASRRGGRHEQYFGPGTRLTVT.

The rearrangement links TRBV7-9 to TRBJ2-1, with D possibly matching TRBD2 (6 bases). This CDR3 is built from 14 residues. Germline CDR1 and CDR2: SEHNR and FQNEAQ (reference sequence). V lost 5 bases to trimming and J lost 5 bases, with 13 bases between them. The CDR3, as DNA: TGTGCCAGCAGCCGCCCGGAGGGACACAATGAGCAGTTCTTC. Amino acids: CASSRPEGHNEQFF.